Below, 29 T cell receptor beta chains from the same sample are listed, as sequenced in a study of neoadjuvant nivolumab and ipilimumab in lung cancer (dated by TCRdb to between 2020 and 2021). Libraries were constructed by the immunoSEQ multiplex PCR assay. TCRdb took this table from immuneACCESS and kept in-frame rearrangements with V and J called. Such tables lack part of the clones; where checked against another copy, unresolved V genes explain under half of the gap, and the rest is unexplained. The sample records 26,000 or so clones, 65% to 85% of which are singletons. The ten largest account for under 8% of the sample. This specimen's time point label, interpreted: pretherapy, before neoadjuvant immune checkpoint inhibitors. Sequenced material: peripheral blood, taken before neoadjuvant nivolumab, alone or with ipilimumab. These receptors all stem from an adult with non-small cell lung cancer.

This chain joins TRBV7-6 and TRBJ2-1; TRBD1 agrees at 10 bases. CDR1 SGHVS and CDR2 FNYEAQ come from the germline V gene. The CDR3 length is 17 residues. V gave up 5 bases and J gave up 0 bases; unmatched junction bases: 7. The CDR3 spells CASSVGGTGDSYNEQFF. CDR3 sequence (DNA): TGTGCCAGCAGCGTAGGGGGGACAGGGGACTCCTACAATGAGCAGTTCTTC.

This rearrangement joins TRBV12-5 to TRBJ2-2; weak D call: TRBD1 (6 bases). The V end was cut by 5 bases, the J end by 1 base, with 26 bases between. CDR1 and CDR2 (germline): LGHNT, FRNRAP. The CDR3 runs 20 residues. CDR3 in DNA: TGTGCTAGTGGTCGACGAAACCAGAGGCAGACACAGGGGAACACCGGGGAGCTGTTTTTT. Amino acids: CASGRRNQRQTQGNTGELFF. Full variable domain (outside the CDR3, taken from reference TRBV12-5 and TRBJ2-2): DARVTQTPRHKVTEMGQEVTMRCQPILGHNTVFWYRQTMMQGLELLAYFRNRAPLDDSGMPKDRFSAEMPDATLATLKIQPSEPRDSAVYFCASGRRNQRQTQGNTGELFFGEGSRLTVL.

CDR3 protein: CASSFSPEKLFF. For the CDR3, the DNA is TGTGCCAGCAGCTTTTCTCCCGAAAAACTGTTTTTT. The V and J genes are TRBV7-2 and TRBJ1-4, with no clear D. The CDR3 extends over 12 amino acids. The germline CDR1 and CDR2 sequences are SGHTA and FQGNSA. Trimming took off 3 bases at V and 8 bases at J, with 7 bases between the two ends.

The chain carries TRBV18 and TRBJ2-5, with TRBD1 matching over 9 bases. CDR1 and CDR2 from the germline V gene are KGHSH and LQKENI. V lost 2 bases and J lost 5; bases outside the gene matches: 6. The CDR3 extends over 15 amino acids. CDR3 in DNA: TGTGCCAGCTCACCATCAAAACAGGGGGCGGAGACCCAGTACTTC. Translated, it gives CASSPSKQGAETQYF.

The chain is built from TRBV7-3 and TRBJ2-1; 8 nucleotides agree with TRBD2. CDR3 size: 15 residues. CDR1 SGHTA and CDR2 FQGTGA come from the germline V gene. J was trimmed by 10 bases and V by 5 bases; bases with no gene match: 13. The CDR3 DNA sequence: TGTGCCAGCAGCGAACACGGGGGGGCCGGGGAAGAGCAGTTCTTC. Amino acids: CASSEHGGAGEEQFF.

The rearrangement links TRBV5-1 to TRBJ2-7; D call uncertain. Germline lookup yields CDR1 SGHRS and CDR2 YFSETQ. The CDR3 length is 13 residues. V dropped 0 bases and J dropped 3 bases, with 7 bases sitting between them. CDR3 protein: CASSLGTVYEQYF. The CDR3 DNA reads TGCGCCAGCAGCTTGGGGACGGTCTACGAGCAGTACTTC.

A word on this clone: One end of the junction fails to match germline, which may point to a read error. The chain combines TRBV29-1 with TRBJ2-3; the match to TRBD2 covers 9 bases. This CDR3 contains 14 residues. Germline-derived CDR1 and CDR2 are SQVTM and ANQGSEA. In nucleotides, the CDR3 is TGCAGCGTGGAAGTAGCGGGGGCCCCAGATACGCAGTATTTT. Translated: CSVEVAGAPDTQYF.

The V gene is TRBV4-3, the J gene TRBJ1-1; D ambiguous. Germline CDR1 and CDR2: LGHNA and YSLEER. This CDR3 spans 14 amino acids. V was trimmed by 1 base and J by 3 bases, leaving 9 bases between them. Written as DNA, the CDR3 is TGCGCCAGCAGCCAAGGGCGAAGTCACACTGAAGCTTTCTTT. Translation gives CASSQGRSHTEAFF.

CDR3 region: CASSESKGDSPLHF. DNA for the CDR3: TGCGCCAGCAGTGAGTCAAAGGGGGATTCACCCCTCCACTTT. The chain uses TRBV10-2 and TRBJ1-6, with D perhaps matching TRBD1 (6 bases). V lost 0 bases to trimming and J lost 8 bases, with 8 bases between them. Germline V gene sequence: CDR1 WSHSY, CDR2 SAAADI. There are 14 residues in the CDR3.

The chain uses TRBV5-4 and TRBJ2-4, with a weak D call TRBD1 (6 bases). The V gene lost 4 bases and the J gene lost 8 bases, with 16 bases spanning the gap. The germline gives CDR1 SGHNT, CDR2 YYREEE (reference sequence). The CDR3 runs to 14 residues. In nucleotides, the CDR3 is TGTGCCAGCAGCGGCAGGGAAGGGGGAGACATTCAGTACTTC. Encoded protein: CASSGREGGDIQYF.

The V gene is TRBV5-1, the J gene TRBJ1-2; no clear D. Trimming removed 1 base at V and 6 bases at J, with 7 bases between. This CDR3 spans 12 amino acids. CDR1 is SGHRS, CDR2 YFSETQ, per germline. CDR3 in amino acids: CASSLQADGYTF. The CDR3 DNA follows: TGCGCCAGCAGCTTGCAGGCGGATGGCTACACCTTC.

The gene calls are TRBV4-2 and TRBJ2-7, with D unclear. Trimming removed 1 base at V and 3 bases at J, with 13 bases between. The CDR3 covers 15 residues. Germline V CDR1 and CDR2: LGHNA, YNFKEQ. The CDR3 sequence is CASSQGPSVGYEQYF. The CDR3 coding sequence is TGTGCCAGCAGCCAAGGGCCCTCGGTGGGCTACGAGCAGTACTTC.

In regard to this clone: The junction departs from germline at one end; a sequencing error may be responsible. This rearrangement joins TRBV2 to TRBJ1-1; 10 bases map to TRBD1. The germline gives CDR1 SNHLY, CDR2 FYNNEI. This CDR3 region has 14 residues. CDR3: CASGTGAMNIEAFF. CDR3 nucleotides: TGTGCCAGCGGGACAGGGGCCATGAACATTGAAGCTTTCTTT. Based on the CDR3 plus reference TRBV2 and TRBJ1-1, the full variable domain is EPEVTQTPSHQVTQMGQEVILRCVPISNHLYFYWYRQILGQKVEFLVSFYNNEISEKSEIFDDQFSVERPDGSNFTLKIRSTKLEDSAMYFCASGTGAMNIEAFFGQGTRLTVV.

This rearrangement joins TRBV10-3 to TRBJ2-3; 8 bases align to TRBD2. The V and J ends lost 6 bases and 2 bases, in that order; junction bases with no gene match: 1. Germline values: CDR1 ENHRY, CDR2 SYGVKD. The CDR3 consists of 13 residues. CDR3 coding DNA: TGTGCCATCAGCGGGGGGGACACAGATACGCAGTATTTT. Its protein product is CAISGGDTDTQYF.

Note on this clone: No DNA is shown, since the ends of the CDR3 on it are uncertain; the CDR3 is the one TCRdb lists. J is TRBJ1-4 and V is TRBV2; the D call TRBD1 from the table was never checked on the DNA. Counting both end residues, the CDR3 totals 13 amino acids. The germline V gene encodes CDR1 SNHLY and CDR2 FYNNEI. The CDR3 region is CASRVGQGAFRIF.

The chain is built from TRBV2 and TRBJ1-2; D is undetermined. Per the germline V gene, CDR1 is SNHLY and CDR2 is FYNNEI. There are 13 residues in the CDR3. Trimming stripped 2 bases from V and 3 bases from J, with 7 bases between. CDR3 sequence reads: CASSESRDYGYTF. The CDR3 coding sequence is TGTGCCAGCAGTGAAAGCCGGGACTATGGCTACACCTTC.

The rearrangement uses TRBV6-8 and TRBJ2-1, with TRBD1 matching over 7 bases. Germline trimming cut 4 bases from V and 6 bases from J; bases unmatched to any gene: 6. CDR3 length equals 14 residues. Germline assignment: CDR1 MNHGY and CDR2 SAAAGT. This CDR3 reads CASSLTQGSNEQFF. DNA of the CDR3: TGTGCCAGCAGTTTGACACAGGGGAGCAATGAGCAGTTCTTC.

This clone was found a few times. DNA of the CDR3: TGTGCCAGCAGTGAAGGACAGGGGGACACCGGGGAGCTGTTTTTT. Its translation is CASSEGQGDTGELFF. The chain links TRBV6-4 to TRBJ2-2, with TRBD1 matching 10 bases. The junction had 1 base not matched to a gene; V was cut back by 3 bases and J by 3 bases. The CDR3 has 15 amino acids. The V gene's germline CDR1 is MRHNA and CDR2 SNTAGT.

The chain uses TRBV27 and TRBJ2-7, with 12 bases that match TRBD2. V gave up 5 bases and J gave up 2 bases; unmatched junction bases: 7. This CDR3 has 16 amino acids. Looked up from germline, CDR1 is MNHEY and CDR2 is SMNVEV (reference sequence). The DNA for the CDR3 is TGTGCCAGCAGTGTACTAGCGGGGGGCGGCCCCTACGAGCAGTACTTC. It codes for CASSVLAGGGPYEQYF.

This clone turned up a few times. CDR3 nucleotide sequence: TGTGCCAGCAGCTATGCAGGGGGCTGGGGCTACGAGCAGTACTTC. Its protein product is CASSYAGGWGYEQYF. The chain couples TRBV7-9 to TRBJ2-7; 8 bases are a match to TRBD1. The CDR3 consists of 15 residues. Germline lookup yields CDR1 SEHNR and CDR2 FQNEAQ (reference sequence). After removal of 4 bases from V and 3 bases from J, the junction contained 8 bases not matched to a gene. Using reference TRBV7-9 and TRBJ2-7 for the parts outside the CDR3, the full variable domain is DTGVSQNPRHKITKRGQNVTFRCDPISEHNRLYWYRQTLGQGPEFLTYFQNEAQLEKSRLLSDRFSAERPKGSFSTLEIQRTEQGDSAMYLCASSYAGGWGYEQYFGPGTRLTVT.

The count of this clone is one. The chain recombines TRBV10-2 with TRBJ1-2; a possible D gene is TRBD1 (6 bases). The CDR3 extends over 21 amino acids. Germline V CDR1 and CDR2: WSHSY, SAAADI. Trimming removed 4 bases at V and 2 bases at J, with 32 bases between. This chain's CDR3 is CASSGGLIGQPRQSLNYGYTF. The CDR3 nucleotides read TGCGCCAGCAGTGGAGGACTCATCGGACAGCCTCGGCAGAGCCTCAACTATGGCTACACCTTC.

This chain joins TRBV7-9 and TRBJ2-5; tentative D call: TRBD2 (7 bases). The CDR3 is 17 amino acids. Germline V gives CDR1 SEHNR, CDR2 FQNEAQ (reference sequence). Trimming cost V 5 bases and J 0 bases, with 19 bases left between them. The CDR3 region has the DNA TGTGCCAGCAGCCCAGGGGAGGGGGGCCCGTACCAAGAGACCCAGTACTTC. Its translation: CASSPGEGGPYQETQYF.

The genes are TRBV5-1 and TRBJ2-3; 9 bases align to TRBD2. Per germline, CDR1 SGHRS and CDR2 YFSETQ. Unmatched junction bases numbered 7, after V lost 0 bases and J lost 8 bases. The length of the CDR3 is 15 residues. CDR3 sequence: CASSLEAGGPLTQYF. CDR3 DNA sequence: TGCGCCAGCAGCTTGGAGGCGGGGGGGCCCCTTACGCAGTATTTT. The full variable domain, completed using reference TRBV5-1 and TRBJ2-3, is KAGVTQTPRYLIKTRGQQVTLSCSPISGHRSVSWYQQTPGQGLQFLFEYFSETQRNKGNFPGRFSGRQFSNSRSEMNVSTLELGDSALYLCASSLEAGGPLTQYFGPGTRLTVL.

This chain links TRBV4-1 with TRBJ2-3; TRBD2 agrees at 8 bases. After removal of 1 base from V and 3 bases from J, the junction contained 6 bases not matched to a gene. The germline CDR1 and CDR2 sequences are MGHRA and YSYEKL. CDR3 length: 16 residues. The CDR3 coding sequence is TGCGCCAGCAGCCAAGGGCGGGGGGCCCTGACAGATACGCAGTATTTT. Its protein product is CASSQGRGALTDTQYF.

This clone has more than one count but fewer than ten. The chain uses TRBV28 and TRBJ1-5; TRBD1 is a possible D gene (6 bases). Germline assignment: CDR1 MDHEN and CDR2 SYDVKM. The V end was cut by 9 bases, the J end by 1 base, with 13 bases between. This CDR3 has 14 residues. CDR3 nucleotides: TGTGCCAGTGAGGTCACAGGGAGCAATCAGCCCCAGCATTTT. It specifies CASEVTGSNQPQHF.

This clone was observed a handful of times. The chain links TRBV7-9 to TRBJ1-1; D possibly corresponds to TRBD1 (5 bases). The CDR3 is 12 residues long. Trimming removed 4 bases from V and 11 bases from J, with 14 bases in between. CDR1 and CDR2 (germline): SEHNR, FQNEAQ (reference sequence). This CDR3 is CASSWGEGRAFF. The CDR3 DNA follows: TGTGCCAGCAGCTGGGGGGAGGGTCGGGCTTTCTTT.

The V and J genes are TRBV4-1 and TRBJ1-5; 8 bases agree with TRBD1. Germline CDR1 MGHRA, CDR2 YSYEKL. The CDR3 runs to 17 residues. The V segment lost 1 base and the J segment 3 bases; nucleotides outside the gene matches: 8. The CDR3 spells CASSQGLGQGYNQPQHF. As DNA, the CDR3 is TGCGCCAGCAGCCAAGGCTTAGGACAGGGATACAATCAGCCCCAGCATTTT.

The CDR3 loop reads CASSDRRRNTIYF. CDR3 DNA sequence: TGTGCCAGCAGTGACAGGAGAAGAAACACCATATATTTT. The rearrangement uses TRBV7-2 and TRBJ1-3; D perhaps matches TRBD1 (6 bases). The V gene's germline CDR1 is SGHTA and CDR2 FQGNSA. Deletions cut 6 bases from V and 5 bases from J, with 11 bases between. The CDR3 totals 13 residues.

The genes are TRBV9 and TRBJ1-1; D is possibly TRBD1 (6 bases). Germline V gene data show CDR1 as SGDLS and CDR2 as YYNGEE. The CDR3 is made up of 15 amino acids. V lost 1 base to trimming and J lost 3 bases, with 13 bases between them. For the CDR3, the DNA is TGTGCCAGCAGCGTAAGTGGGGGGCCCTACACTGAAGCTTTCTTT. It encodes CASSVSGGPYTEAFF.